This T cell receptor beta chain emerged from a study of T cell responses to AZD1222 COVID-19 vaccine. Trimming pared 2 bases from V and 5 bases from J, leaving 7 bases between. The CDR3 runs to 13 residues. Germline CDR1 is MNHEY and CDR2 is SMNVEV (reference sequence). Clones were sequenced by immunoSEQ multiplex PCR, and TCRdb holds only the in-frame ones, with some missing. The data hold about 24,000 clones, with approximately 86% observed a single time. Here the sequenced sample was peripheral blood, taken 28 days after the second AZD1222 dose. The rearrangement uses TRBV27 and TRBJ1-5, with unresolved D. The sequence was collected from an adult who received the AZD1222 COVID-19 vaccine. In DNA, the CDR3 is TGTGCCAGCAGTTTACAATACCATCAGCCCCAGCATTTT. It translates to CASSLQYHQPQHF.